This is a list of T cell receptor beta chains from one sample in a study of beta chain features in type 1 diabetes. Sequenced by immunoSEQ multiplex PCR; TCRdb stores in-frame clones only, minus some. Among around 710,000 clones listed, around 11% were seen once. Sequencing was carried out using naive CD4+ T cells from blood. All receptors come from a man aged 25-45 years with type 1 diabetes. Each CDR3 is given with its conserved first and last residue. A D gene is named only where the DNA matches it firmly. A clone size is listed for some rows: how often the clone was seen (once, few, many), or a class if it is expanded.

>NA|TRBJ2-7|TRBV25-1|few
TGTGCCAGCAGTGAATTTGGGGGGATGCAGTACTTC
CASSEFGGMQYF
>NA|TRBJ2-7|TRBV18|NA
TGTGCCAGCTCACCACCGGGCAGGAGCTCCTACGAGCAGTACTTC
CASSPPGRSSYEQYF
>NA|TRBJ2-7|TRBV5-1|NA
TGCGCCAGCAGCCTCCTCGATTTCAACGAGCAGTACTTC
CASSLLDFNEQYF
>TRBD1|TRBJ1-2|TRBV7-9|few
TGTGCCAGCAGGACTGGACAGGGGGCAGACGGCTACACCTTC
CASRTGQGADGYTF
>NA|TRBJ1-2|TRBV7-3|NA
TGTGCCAGCAGCTTAAGACAGACTACTAACTATGGCTACACCTTC
CASSLRQTTNYGYTF
>NA|TRBJ2-1|TRBV19|few
TGTGCCAGTCGGGGGAATTTGTTCGATGAGCAGTTCTTC
CASRGNLFDEQFF
>NA|TRBJ1-1|TRBV9|NA
TGTGCCAGCAGCGTAAGGGGAGACACTGAAGCTTTCTTT
CASSVRGDTEAFF
>NA|TRBJ2-5|TRBV7-9|few
TGTGCCAGCAGCTTATGGCGGGGTTTCCAAGAGACCCAGTACTTC
CASSLWRGFQETQYF
>TRBD2|TRBJ2-1|TRBV10-3|few
TGTGCCATCAGCCCGACTAGCGGGGATTACAATGAGCAGTTCTTC
CAISPTSGDYNEQFF
>NA|TRBJ1-4|TRBV7-9|NA
TGTGCCAGCAGCCGCTACAGGGAAGGAGGCGAAAAACTGTTTTTT
CASSRYREGGEKLFF
>TRBD1|TRBJ1-1|TRBV25-1|NA
TGTGCCAGCAGTGAAACAGGGGGTCGTGAAGCTTTCTTT
CASSETGGREAFF
>TRBD1|TRBJ2-7|TRBV14|NA
TGTGCCAGCAGCCTCCGACAGGGATACTACGAGCAGTACTTC
CASSLRQGYYEQYF
>NA|TRBJ2-3|TRBV5-4|NA
TGTGCCACCCGGCGAGCGGGCACAGATACGCAGTATTTT
CATRRAGTDTQYF
>NA|TRBJ2-3|TRBV11-1|few
TGTGCCAGCAGCCAGTCCCGGGGAAGCACAGATACGCAGTATTTT
CASSQSRGSTDTQYF
>NA|TRBJ2-2|TRBV9|few
TGTGCCAGCAGCGTAGAGGCAGGGCGGAGCACCGGGGAGCTGTTTTTT
CASSVEAGRSTGELFF
>NA|TRBJ1-1|TRBV9|few
TGTGCCAGCAGCCTCACATCCACAGGGCAGAACACTGAAGCTTTCTTT
CASSLTSTGQNTEAFF
>TRBD2|TRBJ2-1|TRBV19|NA
TGTGCCAGTAGTCAAGGACTAGAACCCGGTGAGCAGTTCTTC
CASSQGLEPGEQFF
>NA|TRBJ1-6|TRBV18|NA
TGTGCCAGCTCACCGAGTATGAGGGGATATTCACCCCTCCACTTT
CASSPSMRGYSPLHF
>TRBD1|TRBJ1-2|TRBV11-2|NA
TGTGCCAGCAGCTATCAGGGGGATAATGGCTACACCTTC
CASSYQGDNGYTF
>TRBD1|TRBJ1-2|TRBV7-2|NA
TGTGCCAGCAGCAGCGCCTCCGGGACAGGAGGATATGGCTACACTTTC
CASSSASGTGGYGYTF
>NA|TRBJ2-3|TRBV9|NA
TGTGCCAGCAGCGTAGGGCTTTCAGATACGCAGTATTTT
CASSVGLSDTQYF
>NA|TRBJ1-2|TRBV6-1|NA
TGTGCCAGCCTCCTAGCTAACTATGGCTACACCTTC
CASLLANYGYTF
>TRBD1|TRBJ1-2|TRBV13|few
TGTGCCAGCAGCTCCGTGGACAGGGGGTTTTATGGCTACACCTTC
CASSSVDRGFYGYTF
>NA|TRBJ1-5|TRBV7-2|NA
TGTGCCAGCAGCTTAAACGGGCAGCCCCAGCATTTT
CASSLNGQPQHF
>NA|TRBJ2-3|TRBV9|few
TGTGCCAGCAGCGTAGGTCGGGCAGATACGCAGTATTTT
CASSVGRADTQYF